This T cell receptor beta chain emerged from a study of blood T cell repertoires in COVID-19. For the study at large: Both acute and convalescent COVID-19 samples were obtained from the United States, Italy and Spain. Sources were T cells, B-cell-depleted T cells, or PBMCs; the material itself was cDNA or gDNA.

V lost 6 bases to trimming and J lost 5 bases; unmatched junction nucleotides: 9. Per the germline V gene, CDR1 is MNHEY and CDR2 is SVGAGI. The CDR3 has 15 residues. Recruited during active infection, patients (from Seattle) were subsequently followed longitudinally. The repertoire was sequenced with immunoSEQ multiplex PCR; TCRdb's copy has only in-frame clones and lacks some. There are about 420,000 clones in the sample; about 90% occur only once, and less than 0.95% lies in the top ten. The receptor was derived from a man aged 18-30 years with COVID-19, enrolled during active disease. The sample was peripheral blood. The chain couples TRBV6-5 to TRBJ2-1; TRBD1 agrees at 8 bases. CDR3 nucleotide sequence: TGTGCCAGCAGGGACGACAGGGGAAGAAACAATGAGCAGTTCTTC. This sequence encodes CASRDDRGRNNEQFF.